What follows is one T cell receptor beta chain and its context. The CDR3 covers 17 residues. V was pared by 3 bases and J by 1 base, with 18 bases between. Germline loops: CDR1 KGHSH, CDR2 LQKENI. This table comes from immunoSEQ multiplex PCR, and its TCRdb copy is limited to in-frame clones, with some not included. The table records about 270,000 clones, approximately 91% of them present only once. This specimen belongs to a study of blood T cell repertoires in COVID-19. The J gene is TRBJ1-1, the V gene TRBV18, with D hard to call. The sample consisted of PBMCs or T cells enriched from blood (not recorded which). The sequence was obtained from a woman in her thirties or forties with acute COVID-19. CDR3 coding DNA: TGTGCCAGCTCACCGTTCGTTCTCTCAGCGTCGAACACTGAAGCTTTCTTT. It specifies CASSPFVLSASNTEAFF.